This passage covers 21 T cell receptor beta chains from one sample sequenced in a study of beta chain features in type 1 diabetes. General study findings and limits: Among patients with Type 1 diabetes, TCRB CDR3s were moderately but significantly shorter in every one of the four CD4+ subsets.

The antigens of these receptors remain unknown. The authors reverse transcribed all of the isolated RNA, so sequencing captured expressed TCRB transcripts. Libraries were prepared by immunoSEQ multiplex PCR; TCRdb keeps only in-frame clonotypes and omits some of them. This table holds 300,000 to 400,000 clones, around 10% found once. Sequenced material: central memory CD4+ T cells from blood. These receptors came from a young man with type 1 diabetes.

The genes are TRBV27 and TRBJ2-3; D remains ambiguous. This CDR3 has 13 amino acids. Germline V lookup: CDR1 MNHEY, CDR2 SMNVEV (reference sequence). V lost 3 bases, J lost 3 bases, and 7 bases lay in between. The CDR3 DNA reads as TGTGCCAGCAGTTTTCTCGCTACAGATACGCAGTATTTT. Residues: CASSFLATDTQYF.

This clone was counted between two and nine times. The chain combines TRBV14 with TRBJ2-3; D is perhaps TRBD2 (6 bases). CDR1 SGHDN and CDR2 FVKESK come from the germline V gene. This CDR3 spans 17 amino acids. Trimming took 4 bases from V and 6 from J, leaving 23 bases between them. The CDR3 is CASSPTPPPGVRDTQYF. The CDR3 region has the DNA TGTGCCAGCAGCCCGACACCGCCCCCGGGAGTGAGGGATACGCAGTATTTT.

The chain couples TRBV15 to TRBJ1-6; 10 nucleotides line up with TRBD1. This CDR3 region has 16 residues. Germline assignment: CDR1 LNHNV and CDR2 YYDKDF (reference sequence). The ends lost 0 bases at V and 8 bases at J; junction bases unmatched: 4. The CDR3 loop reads CATSREGGTGDSPLHF. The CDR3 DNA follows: TGTGCCACCAGCAGAGAAGGGGGGACAGGGGATTCACCCCTCCACTTT.

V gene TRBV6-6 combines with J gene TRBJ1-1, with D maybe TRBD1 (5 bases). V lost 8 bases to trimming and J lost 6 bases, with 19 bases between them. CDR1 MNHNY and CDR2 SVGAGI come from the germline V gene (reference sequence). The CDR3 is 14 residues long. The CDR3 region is CASVADRSQAEAFF. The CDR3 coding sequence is TGTGCCAGCGTTGCCGACAGAAGCCAGGCTGAAGCTTTCTTT.

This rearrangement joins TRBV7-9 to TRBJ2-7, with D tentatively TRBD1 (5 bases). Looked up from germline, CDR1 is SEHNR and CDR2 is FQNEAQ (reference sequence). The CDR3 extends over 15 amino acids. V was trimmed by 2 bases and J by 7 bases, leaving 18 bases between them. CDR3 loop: CASSLPQGPTSEQYF. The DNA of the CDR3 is TGTGCCAGCAGCTTACCCCAGGGCCCGACGTCGGAGCAGTACTTC. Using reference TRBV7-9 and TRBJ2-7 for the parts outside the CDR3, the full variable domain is DTGVSQNPRHKITKRGQNVTFRCDPISEHNRLYWYRQTLGQGPEFLTYFQNEAQLEKSRLLSDRFSAERPKGSFSTLEIQRTEQGDSAMYLCASSLPQGPTSEQYFGPGTRLTVT.

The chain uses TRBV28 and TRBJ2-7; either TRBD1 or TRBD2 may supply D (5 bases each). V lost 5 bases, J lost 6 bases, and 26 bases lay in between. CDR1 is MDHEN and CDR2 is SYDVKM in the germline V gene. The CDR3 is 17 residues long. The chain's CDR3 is CASSLTLTGTLGSEQYF. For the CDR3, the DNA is TGTGCCAGCAGTCTTACCCTTACCGGGACCCTGGGTAGCGAGCAGTACTTC.

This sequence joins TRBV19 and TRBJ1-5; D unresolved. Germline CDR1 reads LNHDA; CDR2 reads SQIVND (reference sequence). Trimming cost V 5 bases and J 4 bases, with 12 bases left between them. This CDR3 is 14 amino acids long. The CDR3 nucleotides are TGTGCCAGTAGTCGATACGGGGATAATCAGCCCCAGCATTTT. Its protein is CASSRYGDNQPQHF.

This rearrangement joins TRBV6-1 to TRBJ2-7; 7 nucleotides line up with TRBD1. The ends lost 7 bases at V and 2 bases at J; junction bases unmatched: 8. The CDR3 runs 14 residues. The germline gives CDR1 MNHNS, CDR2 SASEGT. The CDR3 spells CASTTRQGPYEQYF. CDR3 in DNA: TGTGCCAGCACGACGAGACAGGGACCCTACGAGCAGTACTTC.

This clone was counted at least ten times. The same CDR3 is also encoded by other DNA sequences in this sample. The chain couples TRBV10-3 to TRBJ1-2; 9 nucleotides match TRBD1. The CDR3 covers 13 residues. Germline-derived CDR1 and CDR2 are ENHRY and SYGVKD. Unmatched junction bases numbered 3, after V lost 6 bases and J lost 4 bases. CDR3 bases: TGTGCCATCAGGGGGGGACAGGGCTATGGCTACACCTTC. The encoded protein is CAIRGGQGYGYTF.

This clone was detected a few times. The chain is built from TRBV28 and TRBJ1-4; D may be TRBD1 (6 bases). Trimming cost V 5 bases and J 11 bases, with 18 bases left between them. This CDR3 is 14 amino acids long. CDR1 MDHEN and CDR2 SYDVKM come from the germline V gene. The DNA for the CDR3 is TGTGCCAGCAGTGGGGGCAACTCGCAGGGGAAACTGTTTTTT. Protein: CASSGGNSQGKLFF.

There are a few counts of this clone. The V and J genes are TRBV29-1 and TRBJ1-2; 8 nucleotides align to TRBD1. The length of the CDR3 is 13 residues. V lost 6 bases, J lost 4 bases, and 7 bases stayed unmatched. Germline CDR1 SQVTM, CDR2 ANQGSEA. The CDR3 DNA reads TGCAGCGTGAGGACAGGGCCGGCCTATGGCTACACCTTC. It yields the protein CSVRTGPAYGYTF.

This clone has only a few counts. The chain's CDR3 is CASNTGSGNTIYF. The CDR3 nucleotides are TGTGCCAGTAATACGGGATCTGGAAACACCATATATTTT. The genes are TRBV19 and TRBJ1-3; D gene uncertain. Trimming left V 7 bases short and J 1 base short, with 8 bases between. The CDR3 runs 13 residues. Germline lookup yields CDR1 LNHDA and CDR2 SQIVND (reference sequence).

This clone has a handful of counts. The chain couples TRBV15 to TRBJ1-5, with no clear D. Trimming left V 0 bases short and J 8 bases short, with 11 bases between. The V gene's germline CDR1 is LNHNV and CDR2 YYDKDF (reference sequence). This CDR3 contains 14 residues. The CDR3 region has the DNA TGTGCCACCAGCAGAGATACGGCTTCCGAGCCCCAGCATTTT. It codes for CATSRDTASEPQHF.

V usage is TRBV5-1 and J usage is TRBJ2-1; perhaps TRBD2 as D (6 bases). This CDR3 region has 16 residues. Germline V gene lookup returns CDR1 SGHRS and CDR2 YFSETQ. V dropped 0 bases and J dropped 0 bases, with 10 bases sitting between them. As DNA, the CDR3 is TGCGCCAGCAGCTTGGAGGCCGGGAGCTCCTACAATGAGCAGTTCTTC. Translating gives CASSLEAGSSYNEQFF. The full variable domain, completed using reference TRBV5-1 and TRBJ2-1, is KAGVTQTPRYLIKTRGQQVTLSCSPISGHRSVSWYQQTPGQGLQFLFEYFSETQRNKGNFPGRFSGRQFSNSRSEMNVSTLELGDSALYLCASSLEAGSSYNEQFFGPGTRLTVL.

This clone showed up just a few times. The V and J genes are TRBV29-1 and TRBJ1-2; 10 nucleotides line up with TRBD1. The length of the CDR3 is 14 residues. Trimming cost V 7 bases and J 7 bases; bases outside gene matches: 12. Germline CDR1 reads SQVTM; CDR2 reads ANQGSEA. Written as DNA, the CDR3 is TGCAGCGCTCCCCTAGGGGGGACAGGGGTTGGCTACACCTTC. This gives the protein CSAPLGGTGVGYTF.

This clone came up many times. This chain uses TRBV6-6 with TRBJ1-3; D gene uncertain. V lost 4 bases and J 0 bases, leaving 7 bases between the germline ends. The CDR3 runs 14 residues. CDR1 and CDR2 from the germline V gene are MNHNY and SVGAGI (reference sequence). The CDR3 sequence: CASSLSSSGNTIYF. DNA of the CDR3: TGTGCCAGCAGTTTATCGAGCTCTGGAAACACCATATATTTT.

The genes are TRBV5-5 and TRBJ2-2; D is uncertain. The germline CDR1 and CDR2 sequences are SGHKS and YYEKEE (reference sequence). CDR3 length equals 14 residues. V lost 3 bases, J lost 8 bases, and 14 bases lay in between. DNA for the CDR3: TGTGCCAGCAGCTCCGATGTGCGCCGGGGGGAGCTGTTTTTT. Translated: CASSSDVRRGELFF. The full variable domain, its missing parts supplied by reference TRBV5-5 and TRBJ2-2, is DAGVTQSPTHLIKTRGQQVTLRCSPISGHKSVSWYQQVLGQGPQFIFQYYEKEERGRGNFPDRFSARQFPNYSSELNVNALLLGDSALYLCASSSDVRRGELFFGEGSRLTVL.

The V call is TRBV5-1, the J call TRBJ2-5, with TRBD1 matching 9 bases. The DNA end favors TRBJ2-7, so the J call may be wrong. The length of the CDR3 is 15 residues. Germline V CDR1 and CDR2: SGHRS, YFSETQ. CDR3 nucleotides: TGCGCCAGCAGCTTGGCGGGACAGGGTACCGACGAGCAGTACTTC. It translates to CASSLAGQGTDEQYF.

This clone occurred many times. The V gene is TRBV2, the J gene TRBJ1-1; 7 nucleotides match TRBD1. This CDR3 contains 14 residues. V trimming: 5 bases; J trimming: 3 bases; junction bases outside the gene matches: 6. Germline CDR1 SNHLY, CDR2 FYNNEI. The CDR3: CASSPFDRDTEAFF. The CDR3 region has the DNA TGTGCCAGCAGTCCGTTTGACAGGGACACTGAAGCTTTCTTT.

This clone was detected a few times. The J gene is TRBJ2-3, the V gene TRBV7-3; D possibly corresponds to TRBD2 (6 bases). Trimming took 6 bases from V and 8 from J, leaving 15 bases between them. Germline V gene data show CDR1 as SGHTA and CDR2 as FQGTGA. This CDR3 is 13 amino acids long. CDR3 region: CASSTGTDGTQYF. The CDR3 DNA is TGTGCCAGCAGTACCGGGACTGATGGTACGCAGTATTTT.

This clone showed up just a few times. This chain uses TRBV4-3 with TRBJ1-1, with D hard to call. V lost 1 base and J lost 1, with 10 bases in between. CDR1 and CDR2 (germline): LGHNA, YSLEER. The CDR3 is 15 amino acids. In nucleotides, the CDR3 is TGCGCCAGCAGCCAAGGTTACCGCTCGAACACTGAAGCTTTCTTT. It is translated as CASSQGYRSNTEAFF.